This note documents a single T cell receptor beta chain sequence. This sample is drawn from a study of blood T cell repertoires in COVID-19. On the study more broadly: Samples of COVID-19 (acute and convalescent) were obtained from the United States, Italy and Spain. PBMCs, B-cell-depleted T cells, or T cells provided the cDNA or gDNA that made up the material.

Sequencing used immunoSEQ multiplex PCR; TCRdb keeps in-frame clones, though not all of them. The sample lists approximately 210,000 clones, approximately 88% occurring once. The TCR sequence derives from a woman aged 18 to 35 who had recovered from COVID-19. The sequenced sample was PBMCs or T cells enriched from blood (not recorded which).

This CDR3 reads CATSRGGAASGNTIYF. As DNA, the CDR3 is TGTGCCACCAGCAGAGGAGGTGCGGCCTCTGGAAACACCATATATTTT. This sequence joins TRBV15 and TRBJ1-3; D call uncertain. Germline V gene data show CDR1 as LNHNV and CDR2 as YYDKDF (reference sequence). V lost 1 base and J 0 bases, leaving 10 bases between the germline ends. The CDR3 runs to 16 residues.